This TCR beta chain was observed in a study of response to subunit inactivated influenza vaccine. Study observations and caveats: Authors suggested each seasonal influenza vaccination recruits few new T cells.

TCRdb analysed the RT-PCR reads with MiXCR anew, one entry per CDR3 protein. The sample yields fewer than 750,000 distinct CDR3 sequences, about 14% seen once. V lost 4 bases to trimming and J lost 8 bases; unmatched junction nucleotides: 6. This CDR3 has 13 residues. Germline assignment: CDR1 SGHRS and CDR2 YFSETQ. This clonotype was picked up a small number of times. The antigen is unknown. The chain employs TRBV5-1 and TRBJ2-4; 7 bases align to TRBD2. The receptor was isolated from a man over 45 who received an inactivated influenza vaccine. The input for sequencing was PBMCs from blood, taken approximately 12 days after vaccination. CDR3 protein: CASSISRGDIQYF. In nucleotides, the CDR3 is TGCGCCAGCAGCATTAGTCGGGGGGACATTCAGTACTTC.